Listed here are 15 T cell receptor beta chains from one sample, sequenced in a study of T cell responses to AZD1222 COVID-19 vaccine. Generated by immunoSEQ multiplex PCR, the TCRdb table keeps only in-frame clones and is missing some. The sample includes under 85,000 clones, about nine tenths of them seen just once. The sample consisted of peripheral blood, taken on day 0 of AZD1222 vaccination. The receptors were gathered from an adult in good health.

The CDR3 DNA is TGTGCCAGCAGCTTTCGGCCGGTGAGAGAGCAGTACTTC. Its translation is CASSFRPVREQYF. This rearrangement joins TRBV5-6 to TRBJ2-7; D gene ambiguous. This CDR3 is 13 amino acids long. Germline V gives CDR1 SGHDT, CDR2 YYEEEE. V was cut by 2 bases and J by 7 bases, with 13 bases left in between. The full variable domain, in which reference TRBV5-6 and TRBJ2-7 provide the parts outside the CDR3, is DAGVTQSPTHLIKTRGQQVTLRCSPKSGHDTVSWYQQALGQGPQFIFQYYEEEERQRGNFPDRFSGHQFPNYSSELNVNALLLGDSALYLCASSFRPVREQYFGPGTRLTVT.

The sample holds one count of this clone. The chain has TRBV27 and TRBJ1-1, with D perhaps TRBD1 (5 bases). Germline lookup yields CDR1 MNHEY and CDR2 SMNVEV (reference sequence). The CDR3 has 14 amino acids. Trimming took 4 bases from V and 1 from J, leaving 10 bases between them. CDR3 protein: CASSSPGQNTEAFF. The CDR3 DNA is TGTGCCAGCAGTTCCCCTGGACAGAACACTGAAGCTTTCTTT.

This clone was recorded a few times. V is TRBV28 and J is TRBJ2-1; a possible D gene is TRBD2 (6 bases). Trimming took off 4 bases at V and 5 bases at J, with 15 bases between the two ends. This CDR3 is 15 amino acids long. Germline assignment: CDR1 MDHEN and CDR2 SYDVKM. CDR3: CASSSNGAGNNEQFF. The CDR3 bases are TGTGCCAGCAGTTCCAACGGCGCGGGGAACAATGAGCAGTTCTTC. Supplemented by reference TRBV28 and TRBJ2-1, the full variable domain reads DVKVTQSSRYLVKRTGEKVFLECVQDMDHENMFWYRQDPGLGLRLIYFSYDVKMKEKGDIPEGYSVSREKKERFSLILESASTNQTSMYLCASSSNGAGNNEQFFGPGTRLTVL.

This sequence joins TRBV24-1 and TRBJ2-1, with 10 positions matching TRBD1. The CDR3 has 15 amino acids. Germline CDR1 reads KGHDR; CDR2 reads SFDVKD. V dropped 2 bases and J dropped 6; count of bases not matched to a gene: 3. The CDR3 here is CATSDSGTGVNEQFF. CDR3 sequence (DNA): TGTGCCACCAGTGATTCCGGGACAGGGGTCAATGAGCAGTTCTTC.

The CDR3, as DNA: TGTGCCAGCAGTCCTCAGATCTCCACTGAAGCTTTCTTT. Protein: CASSPQISTEAFF. The rearrangement joins TRBV28 to TRBJ1-1, with unresolved D. Trimming left V 5 bases short and J 4 bases short, with 11 bases between. The CDR3 sequence is 13 residues long. Germline CDR1 and CDR2: MDHEN and SYDVKM. The full variable domain, rest sourced from reference TRBV28 and TRBJ1-1, is DVKVTQSSRYLVKRTGEKVFLECVQDMDHENMFWYRQDPGLGLRLIYFSYDVKMKEKGDIPEGYSVSREKKERFSLILESASTNQTSMYLCASSPQISTEAFFGQGTRLTVV.

This clone was picked up one time. The rearrangement links TRBV21-1 to TRBJ1-2. TRBV21-1 corresponds to a pseudogene. There are 12 residues in the CDR3. The CDR3 DNA follows: TGTGCCAGCAGCAAACCCGAGGATGGCTACACCTTC. It yields the protein CASSKPEDGYTF.

V is TRBV21-1 and J is TRBJ1-5; TRBD1, as called in the table, went unchecked against the DNA. TRBV21-1 is tagged as a pseudogene. This CDR3 spans 15 amino acids. CDR3 residues: CARVTGAESNQPQHF. The CDR3 nucleotides are TGTGCCAGGGTTACAGGGGCCGAAAGCAATCAGCCCCAGCATTTT.

This clone showed up just once. The rearrangement links TRBV19 to TRBJ1-1, with D possibly matching TRBD1 (6 bases). Germline assignment: CDR1 LNHDA and CDR2 SQIVND (reference sequence). The length of the CDR3 is 13 residues. Trimming removed 7 bases at V and 1 base at J, with 10 bases between. The CDR3 loop reads CASMRQANTEAFF. In nucleotides, the CDR3 is TGTGCCAGTATGCGACAGGCGAACACTGAAGCTTTCTTT.

The chain has TRBV6-1 and TRBJ2-3; 7 bases are a match to TRBD1. The germline V gene encodes CDR1 MNHNS and CDR2 SASEGT. Germline trimming cut 2 bases from V and 3 bases from J; bases unmatched to any gene: 11. This CDR3 is built from 17 residues. CDR3 sequence: CASSEINWAGGTDTQYF. CDR3 in DNA: TGTGCCAGCAGTGAAATAAATTGGGCAGGGGGAACAGATACGCAGTATTTT.

This clone was counted once. The rearrangement links TRBV6-5 to TRBJ1-1; D perhaps matches TRBD1 (5 bases). CDR1 and CDR2 from the germline V gene are MNHEY and SVGAGI. The CDR3 spans 14 residues. V dropped 6 bases and J dropped 4 bases, with 15 bases sitting between them. The CDR3 is CASSREGRGTEAFF. The CDR3 DNA reads as TGTGCCAGCAGCCGGGAGGGAAGGGGCACTGAAGCTTTCTTT.

This sequence joins TRBV11-2 and TRBJ1-5, with 7 bases identical to TRBD1. The CDR3 loop spans 13 amino acids. Germline CDR1 and CDR2: SGHAT and FQNNGV. J was trimmed by 5 bases and V by 5 bases; bases with no gene match: 3. Here the CDR3 reads CASSPDRDQPQHF. The DNA for the CDR3 is TGTGCCAGCAGCCCTGACAGGGATCAGCCCCAGCATTTT.

The rearrangement links TRBV6-2 or TRBV6-3 to TRBJ1-6; no firm D call. The V end was cut by 5 bases, the J end by 8 bases, with 19 bases between. The CDR3 has 16 amino acids. In germline, CDR1 is MNHEY, CDR2 SVGEGT. The CDR3 nucleotides read TGTGCCAGCAGTATCCCACAGATTGTGCGTTATTCACCCCTCCACTTT. It specifies CASSIPQIVRYSPLHF.

The chain joins TRBV11-2 to TRBJ1-2; weak D call: TRBD1 (5 bases). This CDR3 contains 13 residues. Germline values: CDR1 SGHAT, CDR2 FQNNGV. Trimming cost V 3 bases and J 8 bases, with 13 bases left between them. CDR3 region: CASSFRGVEGYTF. The CDR3 DNA follows: TGTGCCAGCAGCTTCCGGGGGGTGGAGGGCTACACCTTC.

V gene TRBV13 combines with J gene TRBJ2-1; D unclear. Trimming left V 5 bases short and J 0 bases short, with 11 bases between. CDR3 length: 15 residues. From germline, CDR1 is PRHDT and CDR2 FYEKMQ (reference sequence). CDR3 protein: CASSLYGDSYNEQFF. The DNA of the CDR3 is TGTGCCAGCAGCCTCTACGGTGACTCCTACAATGAGCAGTTCTTC.

J is TRBJ2-7 and V is TRBV12-3 or TRBV12-4; D may be TRBD1 (6 bases). Trimming took off 6 bases at V and 3 bases at J, with 12 bases between the two ends. The CDR3 loop spans 13 amino acids. The CDR3: CASRRTGYYEQYF. In nucleotides, the CDR3 is TGTGCCAGCAGACGTACAGGGTACTACGAGCAGTACTTC.